This T cell receptor (beta chain) came from a study of T-cell reconstitution after alpha-beta-depleted transplantation in children. This CDR3 is built from 16 residues. The V segment lost 0 bases and the J segment 5 bases; nucleotides outside the gene matches: 11. Germline CDR1 and CDR2: DFQATT and SNEGSKA (reference sequence). During its preparation, the TCRbeta library received unique molecular identifiers. TCRdb used MiXCR to reprocess the PCR reads, holding one entry per CDR3 protein. This table has over 300,000 distinct CDR3 sequences, approximately 10% appearing once. The chain employs TRBV20-1 and TRBJ2-5, with TRBD1 matching over 8 bases. This sample comprised PBMCs from the stem cell graft donor, obtained from the stem cell graft. The clonotype comes from a human donor who donated a stem cell graft to a child with acute lymphoblastic leukemia. CDR3: CSARDSLQGVWETQYF. The CDR3 nucleotides are TGCAGTGCTAGAGACTCGCTACAGGGGGTGTGGGAGACCCAGTACTTC.